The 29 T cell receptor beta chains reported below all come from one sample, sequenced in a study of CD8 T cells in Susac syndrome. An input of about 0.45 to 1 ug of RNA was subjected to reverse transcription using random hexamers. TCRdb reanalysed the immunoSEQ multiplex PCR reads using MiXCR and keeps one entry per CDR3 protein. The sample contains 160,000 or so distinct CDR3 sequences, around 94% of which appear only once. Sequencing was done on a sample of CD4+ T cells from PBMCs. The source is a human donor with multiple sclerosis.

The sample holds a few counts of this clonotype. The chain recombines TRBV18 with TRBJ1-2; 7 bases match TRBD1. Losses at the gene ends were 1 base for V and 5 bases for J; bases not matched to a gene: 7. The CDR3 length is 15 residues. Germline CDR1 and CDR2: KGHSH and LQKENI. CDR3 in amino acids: CASSPRQGGNYGYTF. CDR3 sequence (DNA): TGTGCCAGCTCACCACGACAGGGCGGGAATTATGGCTACACCTTC.

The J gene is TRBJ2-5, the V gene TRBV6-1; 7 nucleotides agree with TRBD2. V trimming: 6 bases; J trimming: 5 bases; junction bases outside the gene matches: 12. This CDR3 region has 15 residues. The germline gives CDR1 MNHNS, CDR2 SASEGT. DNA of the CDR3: TGTGCCAGCAGCTCCGGCGGGGGTCCAGGGGAGACCCAGTACTTC. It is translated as CASSSGGGPGETQYF.

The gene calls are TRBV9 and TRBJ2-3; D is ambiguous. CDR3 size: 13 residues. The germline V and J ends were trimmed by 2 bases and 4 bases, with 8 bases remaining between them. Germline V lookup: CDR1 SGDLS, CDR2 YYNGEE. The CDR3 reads CASSVQTPDTQYF. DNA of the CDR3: TGTGCCAGCAGCGTGCAGACCCCAGATACGCAGTATTTT.

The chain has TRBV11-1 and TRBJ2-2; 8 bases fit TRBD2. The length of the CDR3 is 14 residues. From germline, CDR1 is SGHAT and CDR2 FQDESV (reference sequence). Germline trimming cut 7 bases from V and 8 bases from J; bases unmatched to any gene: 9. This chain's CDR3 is CASIGRVQTGELFF. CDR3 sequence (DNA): TGTGCCAGCATCGGGAGGGTGCAAACGGGGGAGCTGTTTTTT.

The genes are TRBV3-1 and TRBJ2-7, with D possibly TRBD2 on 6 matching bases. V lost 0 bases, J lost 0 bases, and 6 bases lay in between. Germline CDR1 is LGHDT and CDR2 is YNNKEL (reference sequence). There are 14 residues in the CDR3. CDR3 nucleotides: TGTGCCAGCAGCCAAGACGGGGGCTCCTACGAGCAGTACTTC. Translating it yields CASSQDGGSYEQYF.

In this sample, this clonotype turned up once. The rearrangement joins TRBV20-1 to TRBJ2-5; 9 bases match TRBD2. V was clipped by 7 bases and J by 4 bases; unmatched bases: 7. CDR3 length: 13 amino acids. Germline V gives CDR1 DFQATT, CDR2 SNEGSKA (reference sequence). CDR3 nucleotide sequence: TGCAGTGGAGATAAAGCGGGGGGAGAGACCCAGTACTTC. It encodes CSGDKAGGETQYF.

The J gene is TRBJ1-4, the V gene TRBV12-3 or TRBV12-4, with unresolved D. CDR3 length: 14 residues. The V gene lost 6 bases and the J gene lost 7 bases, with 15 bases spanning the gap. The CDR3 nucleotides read TGTGCCAGCAGCCCTACAGTATTGCGTGAAAAACTGTTTTTT. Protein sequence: CASSPTVLREKLFF.

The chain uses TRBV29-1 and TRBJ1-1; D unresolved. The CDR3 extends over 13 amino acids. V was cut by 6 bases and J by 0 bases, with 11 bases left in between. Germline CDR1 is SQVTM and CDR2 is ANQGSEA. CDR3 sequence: CSVSMALNTEAFF. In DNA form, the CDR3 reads TGCAGCGTGAGCATGGCCTTGAACACTGAAGCTTTCTTT.

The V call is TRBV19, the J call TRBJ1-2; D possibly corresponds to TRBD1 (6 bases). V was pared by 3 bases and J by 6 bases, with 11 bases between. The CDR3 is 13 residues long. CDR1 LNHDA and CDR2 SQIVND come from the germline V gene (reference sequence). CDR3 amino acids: CASSIRTADGYTF. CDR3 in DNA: TGTGCCAGTAGTATCAGGACAGCCGATGGCTACACCTTC. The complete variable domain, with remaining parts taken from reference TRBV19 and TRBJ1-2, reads DGGITQSPKYLFRKEGQNVTLSCEQNLNHDAMYWYRQDPGQGLRLIYYSQIVNDFQKGDIAEGYSVSREKKESFPLTVTSAQKNPTAFYLCASSIRTADGYTFGSGTRLTVV.

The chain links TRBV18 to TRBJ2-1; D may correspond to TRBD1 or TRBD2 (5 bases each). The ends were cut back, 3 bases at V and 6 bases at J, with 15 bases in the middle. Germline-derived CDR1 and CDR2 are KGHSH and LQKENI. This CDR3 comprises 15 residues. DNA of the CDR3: TGTGCCAGCTCACCGAACGGGGCCCCTCTCAATGAGCAGTTCTTC. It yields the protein CASSPNGAPLNEQFF.

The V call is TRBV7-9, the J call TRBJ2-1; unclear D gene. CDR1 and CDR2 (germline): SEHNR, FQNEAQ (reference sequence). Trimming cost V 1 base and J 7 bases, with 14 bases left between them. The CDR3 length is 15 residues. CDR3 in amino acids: CASSLDELPSNEQFF. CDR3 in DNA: TGTGCCAGCAGCTTAGATGAACTACCCTCTAATGAGCAGTTCTTC.

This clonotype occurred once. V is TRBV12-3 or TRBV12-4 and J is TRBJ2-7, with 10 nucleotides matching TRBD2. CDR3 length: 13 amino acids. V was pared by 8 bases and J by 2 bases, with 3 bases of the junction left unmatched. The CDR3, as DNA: TGTGCCAGCCGGACTAGCGGCACCTACGAGCAGTACTTC. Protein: CASRTSGTYEQYF.

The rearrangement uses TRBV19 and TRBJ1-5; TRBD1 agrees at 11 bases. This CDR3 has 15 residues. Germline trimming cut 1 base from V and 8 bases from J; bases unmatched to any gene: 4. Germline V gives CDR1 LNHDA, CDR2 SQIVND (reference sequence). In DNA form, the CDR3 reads TGTGCCAGTAGTATAGGGACAGGGGGCCAGGAGCCCCAGCATTTT. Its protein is CASSIGTGGQEPQHF.

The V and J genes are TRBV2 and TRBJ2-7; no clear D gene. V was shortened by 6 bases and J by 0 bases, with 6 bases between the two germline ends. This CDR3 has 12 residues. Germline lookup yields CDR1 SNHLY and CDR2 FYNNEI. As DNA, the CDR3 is TGTGCCAGCAGGCGTAGCTCCTACGAGCAGTACTTC. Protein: CASRRSSYEQYF.

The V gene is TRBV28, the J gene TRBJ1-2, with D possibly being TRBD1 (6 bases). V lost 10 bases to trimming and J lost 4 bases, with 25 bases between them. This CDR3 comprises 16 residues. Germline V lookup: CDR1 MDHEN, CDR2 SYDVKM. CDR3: CATGPQGSRVFYGYTF. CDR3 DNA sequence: TGTGCCACGGGTCCCCAGGGGTCCCGGGTATTCTATGGCTACACCTTC.

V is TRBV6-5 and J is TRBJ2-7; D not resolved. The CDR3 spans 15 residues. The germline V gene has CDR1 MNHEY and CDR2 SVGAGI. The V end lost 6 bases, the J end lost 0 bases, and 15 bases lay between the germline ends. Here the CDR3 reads CASRLLAGDSYEQYF. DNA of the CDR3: TGTGCCAGCAGACTACTGGCAGGAGACTCCTACGAGCAGTACTTC.

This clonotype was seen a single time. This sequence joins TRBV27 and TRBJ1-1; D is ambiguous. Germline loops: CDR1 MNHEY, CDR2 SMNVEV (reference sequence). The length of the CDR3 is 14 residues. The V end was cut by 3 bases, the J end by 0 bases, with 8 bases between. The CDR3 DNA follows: TGTGCCAGCAGTTTGAACAGACTGAACACTGAAGCTTTCTTT. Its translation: CASSLNRLNTEAFF.

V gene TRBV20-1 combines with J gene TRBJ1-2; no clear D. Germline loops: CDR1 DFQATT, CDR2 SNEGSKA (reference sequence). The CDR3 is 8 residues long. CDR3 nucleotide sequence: TGCAGACCGGACGGCTACACCTTC. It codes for CRPDGYTF.

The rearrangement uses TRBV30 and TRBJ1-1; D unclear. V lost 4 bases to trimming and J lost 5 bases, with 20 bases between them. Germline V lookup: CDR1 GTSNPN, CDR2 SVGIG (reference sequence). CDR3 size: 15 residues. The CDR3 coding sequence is TGTGCCTGGATTCCCCGACTGTTTAAGAGGACTGAAGCTTTCTTT. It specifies CAWIPRLFKRTEAFF.

The CDR3 is CAWSVSRAIQETQYF. CDR3 bases: TGTGCCTGGAGTGTTTCGCGTGCCATCCAAGAGACCCAGTACTTC. The chain recombines TRBV30 with TRBJ2-5; D call uncertain. With 0 bases removed from V and 1 base from J, the gap between germline ends came to 12 bases. The CDR3 spans 15 residues. Germline CDR1 GTSNPN, CDR2 SVGIG (reference sequence).

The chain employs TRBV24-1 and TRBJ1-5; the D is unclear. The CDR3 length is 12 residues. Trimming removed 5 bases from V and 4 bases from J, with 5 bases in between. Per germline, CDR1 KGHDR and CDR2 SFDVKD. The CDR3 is CATSGTNQPQHF. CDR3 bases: TGTGCCACCAGTGGGACTAATCAGCCCCAGCATTTT.

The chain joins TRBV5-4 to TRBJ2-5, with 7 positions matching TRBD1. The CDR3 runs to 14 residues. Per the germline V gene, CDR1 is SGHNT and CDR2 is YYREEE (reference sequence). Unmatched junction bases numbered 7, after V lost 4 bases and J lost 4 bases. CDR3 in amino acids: CASSTPRQGETQYF. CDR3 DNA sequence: TGTGCCAGCAGCACCCCAAGACAGGGAGAGACCCAGTACTTC.

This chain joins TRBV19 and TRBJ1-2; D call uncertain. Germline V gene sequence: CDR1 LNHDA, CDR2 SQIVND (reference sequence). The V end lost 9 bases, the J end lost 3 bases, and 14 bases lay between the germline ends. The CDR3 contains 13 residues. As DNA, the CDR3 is TGTGCCAGCAACCCTCGAGCCTACTATGGCTACACCTTC. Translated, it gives CASNPRAYYGYTF.

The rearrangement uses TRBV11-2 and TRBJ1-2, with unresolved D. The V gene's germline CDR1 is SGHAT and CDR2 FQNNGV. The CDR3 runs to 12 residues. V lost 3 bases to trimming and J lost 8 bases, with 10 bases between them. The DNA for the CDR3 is TGTGCCAGCAGCTTCGAATGGGAGGGCTACACCTTC. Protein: CASSFEWEGYTF.

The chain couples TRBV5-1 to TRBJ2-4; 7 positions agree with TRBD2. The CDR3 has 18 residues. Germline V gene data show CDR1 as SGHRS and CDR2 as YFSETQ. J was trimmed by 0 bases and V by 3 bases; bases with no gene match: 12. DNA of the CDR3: TGCGCCAGCAGCTCAACTCGGCGGGAGAGACTAGCCAAAAACATTCAGTACTTC. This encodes CASSSTRRERLAKNIQYF.

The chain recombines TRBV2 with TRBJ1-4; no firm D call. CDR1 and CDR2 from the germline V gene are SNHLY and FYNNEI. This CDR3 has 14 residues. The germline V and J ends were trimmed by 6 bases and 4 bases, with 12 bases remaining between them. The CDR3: CASRRRPNNEKLFF. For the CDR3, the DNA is TGTGCCAGCAGGCGTCGTCCGAATAATGAAAAACTGTTTTTT. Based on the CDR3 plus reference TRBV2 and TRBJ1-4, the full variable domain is EPEVTQTPSHQVTQMGQEVILRCVPISNHLYFYWYRQILGQKVEFLVSFYNNEISEKSEIFDDQFSVERPDGSNFTLKIRSTKLEDSAMYFCASRRRPNNEKLFFGSGTQLSVL.

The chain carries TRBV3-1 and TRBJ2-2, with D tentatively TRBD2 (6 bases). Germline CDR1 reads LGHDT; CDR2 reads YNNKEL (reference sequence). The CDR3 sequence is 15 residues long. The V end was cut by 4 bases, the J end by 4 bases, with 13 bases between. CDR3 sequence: CASSPPRRGTGELFF. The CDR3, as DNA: TGTGCCAGCAGCCCCCCACGGAGGGGCACCGGGGAGCTGTTTTTT.

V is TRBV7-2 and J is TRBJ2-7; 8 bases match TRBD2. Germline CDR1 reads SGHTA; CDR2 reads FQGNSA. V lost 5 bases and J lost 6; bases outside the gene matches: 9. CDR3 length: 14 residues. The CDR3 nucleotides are TGTGCCAGCAGCGAGGGACTAGTAAATGGCGAGCAGTACTTC. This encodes CASSEGLVNGEQYF.

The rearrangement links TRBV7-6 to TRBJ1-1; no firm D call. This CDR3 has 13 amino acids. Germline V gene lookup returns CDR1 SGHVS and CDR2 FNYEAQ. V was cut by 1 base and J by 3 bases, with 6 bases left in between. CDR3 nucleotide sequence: TGTGCCAGCAGCTTAGAGTCGTACACTGAAGCTTTCTTT. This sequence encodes CASSLESYTEAFF.